This TCR beta chain was sequenced in a study of T cells in Graves' hyperthyroidism and ophthalmopathy. Study-wide background: Prior to any treatment, at the point of initial diagnosis, peripheral blood was collected. Notes on the study in general: Separating ophthalmopathy from stable hyperthyroidism was achieved by a 13 V-J model.

This clonotype was detected ten times or more. Its specificity is not known. Lactation, pregnancy, other autoimmune disease or uncontrolled infection excluded patients. Clinical symptoms, serum thyroxine and TRAb, thyroid ultrasound and orbital computed tomography were used for the diagnoses. Amplification of TCR beta CDR3 regions was performed using RNA transcripts as template. The HTBI primer set served for first-round RT-PCR of the TCR CDR3. TCRdb recomputed calls from the multiplex PCR reads with MiXCR, one row per CDR3 protein. This sample yields about 260,000 distinct CDR3 sequences, of which about 25% are seen a single time; 20% to 30% belongs to the top ten. The sequence derives from a man aged 35 to 55 with Graves' hyperthyroidism that later progressed to Graves' ophthalmopathy. Input material: blood.

The CDR3 protein is CASEPRVAANYGYTF. The CDR3 DNA reads TGTGCCAGCGAACCACGGGTGGCCGCAAACTATGGCTACACCTTC. The rearrangement uses TRBV6-5 and TRBJ1-2; D is ambiguous. Germline V gene data show CDR1 as MNHEY and CDR2 as SVGAGI. There are 15 residues in the CDR3. The V end lost 8 bases, the J end lost 2 bases, and 18 bases lay between the germline ends.